Following are 13 T cell receptor beta chains from one sample sequenced in a study of T cells in Graves' hyperthyroidism and ophthalmopathy. Amplified TCR beta CDR3 regions derived from RNA transcripts. During a first-round RT-PCR of the TCR CDR3, the HTBI primer set was used. TCRdb analysed the multiplex PCR reads with MiXCR anew, one entry per CDR3 protein. This sample has fewer than 750,000 distinct CDR3 sequences, with under 60% found just once. The sequenced material came from peripheral blood or thyroid tissue (not recorded which). Receptor source: a woman between 18 and 29 years old with Graves' hyperthyroidism.

The chain carries TRBV15 and TRBJ1-2; 7 positions agree with TRBD1. Germline V gene data show CDR1 as LNHNV and CDR2 as YYDKDF (reference sequence). V dropped 3 bases and J dropped 3; count of bases not matched to a gene: 10. The CDR3 is 16 residues long. Here the CDR3 reads CATSRGDREEDYGYTF. The CDR3 coding sequence is TGTGCCACCAGCAGGGGAGACAGGGAAGAAGACTATGGCTACACCTTC.

This clonotype occurred many times. The chain joins TRBV20-1 to TRBJ1-5; TRBD1 aligns across 8 bases. CDR3 length: 15 amino acids. V was clipped by 6 bases and J by 11 bases; unmatched bases: 18. Germline assignment: CDR1 DFQATT and CDR2 SNEGSKA (reference sequence). CDR3 amino acids: CSAPSDRGSRRAQHF. CDR3 in DNA: TGCAGTGCCCCATCCGACAGGGGTAGTCGTAGGGCCCAGCATTTT.

This clonotype was seen at least ten times. This chain links TRBV7-9 with TRBJ2-5; perhaps D is TRBD1 or TRBD2 (5 bases each). Trimming pared 4 bases from V and 5 bases from J, leaving 14 bases between. This CDR3 contains 14 residues. In germline, CDR1 is SEHNR, CDR2 FQNEAQ (reference sequence). The CDR3 DNA is TGTGCCAGCAGCTCAGGGACGGCCGCGGAGACCCAGTACTTC. Amino acid sequence: CASSSGTAAETQYF.

Many counts were recorded for this clonotype. The chain joins TRBV15 to TRBJ1-4; D is ambiguous. CDR3 length: 15 amino acids. In germline, CDR1 is LNHNV, CDR2 YYDKDF (reference sequence). Deletions cut 1 base from V and 5 bases from J, with 11 bases between. The CDR3 bases are TGTGCCACCAGCAGAGTGCCCACGGGGAATGAAAAACTGTTTTTT. This translates into CATSRVPTGNEKLFF. Full variable domain (outside the CDR3, taken from reference TRBV15 and TRBJ1-4): DAMVIQNPRYQVTQFGKPVTLSCSQTLNHNVMYWYQQKSSQAPKLLFHYYDKDFNNEADTPDNFQSRRPNTSFCFLDIRSPGLGDTAMYLCATSRVPTGNEKLFFGSGTQLSVL.

The chain joins TRBV7-2 to TRBJ2-5, with unresolved D. The length of the CDR3 is 10 residues. CDR1 SGHTA and CDR2 FQGNSA come from the germline V gene. V lost 2 bases to trimming and J lost 13 bases, with 8 bases between them. The CDR3 region is CASSLRTRYF. The CDR3 DNA reads as TGTGCCAGCAGCTTAAGAACGCGGTACTTC.

This chain links TRBV9 with TRBJ2-5, with 11 bases that match TRBD1. Germline values: CDR1 SGDLS, CDR2 YYNGEE. Germline trimming cut 4 bases from V and 4 bases from J; bases unmatched to any gene: 6. CDR3 length: 15 amino acids. The CDR3 protein is CASSPDRGQRETQYF. For the CDR3, the DNA is TGTGCCAGCAGCCCGGACAGGGGGCAGAGAGAGACCCAGTACTTC.

This clonotype was counted at least ten times. The limits of the CDR3 on the DNA are not certain, so only TCRdb's listed CDR3 is given. V usage is TRBV12-5 and J usage is TRBJ1-2; no check of the table's D call, TRBD1, against the DNA was made. From germline, CDR1 is LGHNT and CDR2 FRNRAP. The CDR3 is made up of 13 amino acids, end residues included. CDR3 in amino acids: CASGLVGRGSITF.

This clonotype has ten or more counts. This rearrangement joins TRBV5-1 to TRBJ2-1; 7 bases are shared with TRBD1. V was clipped by 3 bases and J by 0 bases; unmatched bases: 12. CDR1 is SGHRS and CDR2 is YFSETQ in the germline V gene. This CDR3 contains 18 residues. The CDR3 protein is CASSWDSSSSSSYNEQFF. CDR3 nucleotide sequence: TGCGCCAGCAGCTGGGACAGTTCAAGTTCATCCTCCTACAATGAGCAGTTCTTC.

The V and J genes are TRBV5-4 and TRBJ2-3; possibly TRBD2 for D (6 bases). V lost 4 bases and J lost 2, with 14 bases in between. Germline assignment: CDR1 SGHNT and CDR2 YYREEE (reference sequence). The CDR3 totals 15 residues. The CDR3 sequence: CASSRGRGDTDTQYF. CDR3 bases: TGTGCCAGCAGCCGAGGGCGGGGTGACACAGATACGCAGTATTTT.

The chain is built from TRBV27 and TRBJ1-3; possible D gene TRBD1, 5 bases. Germline V gene sequence: CDR1 MNHEY, CDR2 SMNVEV (reference sequence). The CDR3 has 14 amino acids. Trimming shortened V by 6 bases and J by 0 bases, and 9 bases separated the two germline ends. CDR3 coding DNA: TGTGCCAGCAGACCCCAGGGCTCTGGAAACACCATATATTTT. It translates to CASRPQGSGNTIYF.

There are many counts of this clonotype. The chain recombines TRBV11-2 with TRBJ2-7; either TRBD1 or TRBD2 may supply D (5 bases each). The CDR3 sequence is 16 residues long. Germline V lookup: CDR1 SGHAT, CDR2 FQNNGV. Between the trimmed V and J ends, which lost 1 base and 3 bases, there was a span of 16 bases. The CDR3 DNA sequence: TGTGCCAGCAGCTTAGTGGTAGGGGCAGACTACTACGAGCAGTACTTC. Translated, it gives CASSLVVGADYYEQYF.

This chain joins TRBV20-1 and TRBJ2-7; D is tentatively TRBD1 or TRBD2 (7 bases each). With 5 bases removed from V and 6 bases from J, the gap between germline ends came to 23 bases. The germline V gene encodes CDR1 DFQATT and CDR2 SNEGSKA (reference sequence). This CDR3 has 15 residues. The CDR3: CSAQGGGGMLGEQYF. Here the CDR3 DNA reads TGCAGTGCTCAGGGAGGGGGCGGCATGTTGGGCGAGCAGTACTTC.

The table lists this clonotype with many counts. The chain carries TRBV2 and TRBJ2-7; D possibly corresponds to TRBD2 (7 bases). Between the trimmed V and J ends, which lost 7 bases and 5 bases, there was a span of 18 bases. CDR1 SNHLY and CDR2 FYNNEI come from the germline V gene. The CDR3 runs 14 residues. CDR3 nucleotide sequence: TGTGCCAGCAAAAGGGGGGAGGGGGTTGACGAGCAGTACTTC. The encoded protein is CASKRGEGVDEQYF.